Below, one T cell receptor beta chain is given with its context. Its cognate antigen is unknown. These data originate in a study of CD4 T cells in relation to SARS-CoV-2 and coronaviruses. Across the whole study: Crossreactive spike epitopes shared across donors were mapped to their HLA restriction.

Germline V gene lookup returns CDR1 SGHDN and CDR2 FVKESK. After removal of 4 bases from V and 2 bases from J, the junction contained 7 bases not matched to a gene. This CDR3 is 15 amino acids long. For less than eleven days, 10^5 sorted CD4+ cells grew with T cell-depleted PBMCs and CEF. Generated by immunoSEQ multiplex PCR, the TCRdb table keeps only in-frame clones and is missing some. The sample yields some 45,000 clones, approximately 80% seen once. The chain links TRBV14 to TRBJ2-7, with 8 bases lining up with TRBD2. The clonotype originates from an adult with COVID-19. Sequencing used naive CD4+ T cells from PBMCs, cultured in vitro. Subset meaning: naive CD4+ T cells isolated by negative enrichment. CDR3 sequence (DNA): TGTGCCAGCAGCCCGAGGTTGCGGGGGGCCTACGAGCAGTACTTC. Protein: CASSPRLRGAYEQYF.